Following are 3 T cell receptor beta chains from one sample sequenced in a study of T cell repertoires in cytomegalovirus infection. TCRdb called the reads again in MiXCR, with one record for every CDR3 protein. The sample has roughly 150,000 distinct CDR3 sequences, approximately 21% seen once. Antigen specificity for these receptors is unknown. The sample consisted of CD8+ T cells from cultured PBMCs, taken from culture after CMV antigen stimulation. The receptors stem from a human donor in good health (CMV status not recorded). Some clones in this sample may be carry-over from other donors' samples.

A few counts support this clonotype. The chain employs TRBV7-2 and TRBJ1-4, with TRBD1 identical over 10 bases. Germline V gene sequence: CDR1 SGHTA, CDR2 FQGNSA. Trimming removed 5 bases from V and 4 bases from J; junction bases left unmatched: 13. The CDR3 extends over 18 amino acids. CDR3 sequence reads: CASSVTAQWDRGNEKLFF. The CDR3 DNA follows: TGTGCCAGCAGCGTCACGGCCCAGTGGGACAGGGGTAATGAAAAACTGTTTTTT.

This clonotype was seen a few times. The rearrangement joins TRBV4-1 to TRBJ2-5, with 10 positions matching TRBD2. Trimming removed 4 bases from V and 5 bases from J; junction bases left unmatched: 13. The CDR3 runs to 17 residues. The germline gives CDR1 MGHRA, CDR2 YSYEKL. In DNA, the CDR3 is TGCGCCAGCAGCCCCGGGACTAGCGCCATTGGGAGGGAGACCCAGTACTTC. This gives the protein CASSPGTSAIGRETQYF.

This chain connects TRBV2 to TRBJ1-1, with D uncertain. The CDR3 extends over 10 amino acids. Between the trimmed V and J ends, which lost 5 bases and 11 bases, there was a span of 9 bases. Per germline, CDR1 SNHLY and CDR2 FYNNEI. The CDR3 is CASSPSGAFF. CDR3 DNA: TGTGCCAGCAGTCCTTCGGGGGCTTTCTTT.